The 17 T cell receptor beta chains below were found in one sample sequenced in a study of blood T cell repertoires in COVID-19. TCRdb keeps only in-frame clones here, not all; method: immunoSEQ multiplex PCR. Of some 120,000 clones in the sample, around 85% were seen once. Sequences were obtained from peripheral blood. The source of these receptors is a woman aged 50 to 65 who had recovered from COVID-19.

The CDR3: CASSQRTGSLGYTF. CDR3 coding DNA: TGCGCCAGCAGCCAGCGGACAGGTAGCCTTGGCTACACCTTC. The V and J genes are TRBV4-1 and TRBJ1-2, with TRBD1 matching over 7 bases. This CDR3 is built from 14 residues. Germline-derived CDR1 and CDR2 are MGHRA and YSYEKL. Trimming took 3 bases from V and 7 from J; bases not matched to a gene: 8.

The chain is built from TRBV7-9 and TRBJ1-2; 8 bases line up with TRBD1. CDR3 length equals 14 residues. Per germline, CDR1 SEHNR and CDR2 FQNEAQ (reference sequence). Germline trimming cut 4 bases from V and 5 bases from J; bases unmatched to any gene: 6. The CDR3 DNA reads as TGTGCCAGCAGCTCCGGGACAGGACGGTATGGCTACACCTTC. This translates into CASSSGTGRYGYTF.

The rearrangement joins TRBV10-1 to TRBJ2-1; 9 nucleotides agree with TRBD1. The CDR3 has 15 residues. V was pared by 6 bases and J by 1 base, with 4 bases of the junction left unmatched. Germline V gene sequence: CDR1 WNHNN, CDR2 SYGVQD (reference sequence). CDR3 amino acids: CASSGGQGSYNEQFF. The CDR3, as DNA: TGCGCCAGCAGCGGGGGACAGGGTTCCTACAATGAGCAGTTCTTC.

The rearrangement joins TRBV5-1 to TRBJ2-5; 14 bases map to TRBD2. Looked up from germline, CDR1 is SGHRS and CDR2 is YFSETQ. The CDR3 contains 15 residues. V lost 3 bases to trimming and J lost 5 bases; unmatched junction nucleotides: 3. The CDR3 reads CASSWGLAGEETQYF. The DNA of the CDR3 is TGCGCCAGCAGCTGGGGACTAGCGGGAGAGGAGACCCAGTACTTC. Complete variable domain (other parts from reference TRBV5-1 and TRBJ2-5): KAGVTQTPRYLIKTRGQQVTLSCSPISGHRSVSWYQQTPGQGLQFLFEYFSETQRNKGNFPGRFSGRQFSNSRSEMNVSTLELGDSALYLCASSWGLAGEETQYFGPGTRLLVL.

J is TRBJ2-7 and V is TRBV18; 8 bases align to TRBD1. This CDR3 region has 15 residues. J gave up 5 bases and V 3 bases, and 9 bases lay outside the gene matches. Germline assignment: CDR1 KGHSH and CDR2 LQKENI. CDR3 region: CASSPIGTGSHEQYF. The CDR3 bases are TGTGCCAGCTCACCCATCGGGACAGGTTCCCACGAGCAGTACTTC.

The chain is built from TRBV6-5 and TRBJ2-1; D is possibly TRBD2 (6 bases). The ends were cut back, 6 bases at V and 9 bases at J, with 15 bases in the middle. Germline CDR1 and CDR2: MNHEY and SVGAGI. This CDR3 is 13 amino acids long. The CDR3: CASSSPGDFEQFF. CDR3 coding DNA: TGTGCCAGCAGCTCTCCTGGGGACTTTGAGCAGTTCTTC.

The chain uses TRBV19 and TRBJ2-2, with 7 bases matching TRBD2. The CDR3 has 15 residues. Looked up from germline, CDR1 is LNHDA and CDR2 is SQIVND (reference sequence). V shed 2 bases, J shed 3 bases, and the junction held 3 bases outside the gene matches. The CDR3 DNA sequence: TGTGCCAGTAGTATATCTAGCGGTTACACCGGGGAGCTGTTTTTT. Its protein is CASSISSGYTGELFF.

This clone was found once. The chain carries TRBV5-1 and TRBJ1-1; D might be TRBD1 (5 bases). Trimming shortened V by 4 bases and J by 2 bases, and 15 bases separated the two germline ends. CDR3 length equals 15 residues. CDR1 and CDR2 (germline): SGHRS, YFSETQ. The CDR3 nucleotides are TGCGCCAGCAGCAGCAGGGACGGGGGTAACACTGAAGCTTTCTTT. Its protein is CASSSRDGGNTEAFF.

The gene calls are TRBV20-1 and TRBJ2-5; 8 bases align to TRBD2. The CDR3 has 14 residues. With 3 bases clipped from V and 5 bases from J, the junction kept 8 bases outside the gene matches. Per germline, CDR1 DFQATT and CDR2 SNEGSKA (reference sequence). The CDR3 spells CSASLRGGLETQYF. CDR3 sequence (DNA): TGCAGTGCTAGTCTACGGGGGGGCCTGGAGACCCAGTACTTC.

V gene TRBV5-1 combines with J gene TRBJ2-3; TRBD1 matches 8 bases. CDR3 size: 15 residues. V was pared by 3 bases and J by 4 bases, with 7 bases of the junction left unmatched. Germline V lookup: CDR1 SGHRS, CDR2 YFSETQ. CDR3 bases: TGCGCCAGCAGCTCAGGACAGGGTGGCGCAGATACGCAGTATTTT. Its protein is CASSSGQGGADTQYF.

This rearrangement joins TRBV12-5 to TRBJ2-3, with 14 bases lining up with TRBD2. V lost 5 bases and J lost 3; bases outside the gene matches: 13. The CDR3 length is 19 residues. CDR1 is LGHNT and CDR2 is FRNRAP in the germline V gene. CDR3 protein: CASGEPSSGLAGVTDTQYF. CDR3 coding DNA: TGTGCTAGTGGTGAGCCTTCTTCGGGACTAGCGGGGGTAACAGATACGCAGTATTTT.

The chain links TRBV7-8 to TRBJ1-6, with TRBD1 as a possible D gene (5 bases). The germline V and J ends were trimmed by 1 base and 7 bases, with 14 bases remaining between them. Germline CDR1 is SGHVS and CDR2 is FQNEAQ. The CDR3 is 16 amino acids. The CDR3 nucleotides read TGTGCCAGCAGCTTAGGGGAGGGGACCGGGAATTCACCCCTCCACTTT. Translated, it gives CASSLGEGTGNSPLHF.

The CDR3 protein is CASSLTGTSGSKYF. Here the CDR3 DNA reads TGTGCCAGCAGCTTAACGGGGACTAGCGGGAGTAAGTACTTC. The gene calls are TRBV7-8 and TRBJ2-7, with 14 bases identical to TRBD2. V was pared by 2 bases and J by 11 bases, with 5 bases of the junction left unmatched. The CDR3 length is 14 residues. Germline assignment: CDR1 SGHVS and CDR2 FQNEAQ.

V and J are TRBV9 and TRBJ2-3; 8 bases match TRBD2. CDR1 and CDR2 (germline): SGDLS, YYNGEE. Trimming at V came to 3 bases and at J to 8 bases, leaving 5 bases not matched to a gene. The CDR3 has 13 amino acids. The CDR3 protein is CASSAAGGPTQYF. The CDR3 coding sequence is TGTGCCAGCAGCGCCGCGGGGGGACCTACGCAGTATTTT.

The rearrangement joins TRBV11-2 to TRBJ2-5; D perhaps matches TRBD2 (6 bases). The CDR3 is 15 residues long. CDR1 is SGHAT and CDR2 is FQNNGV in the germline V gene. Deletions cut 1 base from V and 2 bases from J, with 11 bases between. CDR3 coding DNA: TGTGCCAGCAGCTTAGGGGCGGGGCAGCAAGAGACCCAGTACTTC. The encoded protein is CASSLGAGQQETQYF.

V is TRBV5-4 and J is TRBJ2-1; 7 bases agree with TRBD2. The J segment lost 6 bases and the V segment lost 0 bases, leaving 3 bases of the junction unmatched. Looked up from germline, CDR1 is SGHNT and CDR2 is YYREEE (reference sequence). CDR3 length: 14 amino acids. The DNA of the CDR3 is TGTGCCAGCAGCTTGGTGACTAGCATCAATGAGCAGTTCTTC. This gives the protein CASSLVTSINEQFF.

The DNA for the CDR3 is TGTGCCAGCAGCGTAGATGAGATGCAGCCCCAGCATTTT. Amino acid sequence: CASSVDEMQPQHF. The chain recombines TRBV9 with TRBJ1-5, with unresolved D. This CDR3 is 13 amino acids long. Germline lookup yields CDR1 SGDLS and CDR2 YYNGEE. V lost 0 bases to trimming and J lost 7 bases, with 8 bases between them.